This paragraph reports one T cell receptor (beta chain). What it recognizes is unknown. This record comes from a study of vaccination and CD4 T cells after COVID-19. Sequencing of cultured CD4+ T cell DNA used the Oncomine TCR Beta short-read assay. TCRdb itself ran the PCR reads through MiXCR, one entry per CDR3 protein. The sample records about 17,000 distinct CDR3 sequences, approximately 58% being singletons. Germline V lookup: CDR1 LNHDA, CDR2 SQIVND (reference sequence). The trim removed 5 bases at V and 1 base at J, leaving 6 bases unmatched. The CDR3 has 15 residues. Treatment defined: roughly 10-day PBMC culture with coronavirus spike peptide pools or control peptides (ViraFEST assay).

The TCR was taken from a human donor who had recovered from COVID-19. This rearrangement joins TRBV19 to TRBJ1-1; 8 nucleotides align to TRBD1. The material sequenced was CD4+ T cells from blood, cultured in vitro, taken after SARS-CoV-2 vaccination. The CDR3 sequence: CASSLWTGSNTEAFF. The CDR3 DNA sequence: TGTGCCAGTAGTCTTTGGACAGGGTCGAACACTGAAGCTTTCTTT.